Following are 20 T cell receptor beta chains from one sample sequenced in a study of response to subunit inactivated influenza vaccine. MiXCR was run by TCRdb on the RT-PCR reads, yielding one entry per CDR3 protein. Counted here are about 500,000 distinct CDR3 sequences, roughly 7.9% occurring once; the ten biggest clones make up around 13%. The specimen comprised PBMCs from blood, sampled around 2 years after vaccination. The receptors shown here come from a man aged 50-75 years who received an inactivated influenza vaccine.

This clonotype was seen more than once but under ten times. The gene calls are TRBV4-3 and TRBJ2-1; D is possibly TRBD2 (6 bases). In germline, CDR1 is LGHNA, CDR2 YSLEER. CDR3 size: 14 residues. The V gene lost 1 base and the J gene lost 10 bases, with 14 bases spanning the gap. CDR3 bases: TGCGCCAGCAGCCAAGTAAGCGGGCAAGGGGAGCAGTTCTTC. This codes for CASSQVSGQGEQFF.

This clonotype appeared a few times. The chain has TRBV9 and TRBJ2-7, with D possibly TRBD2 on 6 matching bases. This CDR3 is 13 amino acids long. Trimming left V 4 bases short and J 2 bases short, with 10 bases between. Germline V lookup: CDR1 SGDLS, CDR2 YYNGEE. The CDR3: CASSRGNTYEQYF. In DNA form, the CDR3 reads TGTGCCAGCAGCCGGGGGAATACCTACGAGCAGTACTTC.

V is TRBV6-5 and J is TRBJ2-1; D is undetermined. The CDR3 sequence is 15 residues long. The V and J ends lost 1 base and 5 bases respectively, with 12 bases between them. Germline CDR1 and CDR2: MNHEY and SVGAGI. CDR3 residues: CASSYYYQSDNEQFF. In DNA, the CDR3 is TGTGCCAGCAGTTACTACTACCAGTCGGACAATGAGCAGTTCTTC.

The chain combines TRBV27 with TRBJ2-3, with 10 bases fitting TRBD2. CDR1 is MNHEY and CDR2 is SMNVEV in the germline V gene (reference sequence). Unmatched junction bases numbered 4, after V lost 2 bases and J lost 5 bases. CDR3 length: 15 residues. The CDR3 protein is CASSLGPSGGDTQYF. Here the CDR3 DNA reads TGTGCCAGCAGTTTAGGCCCTAGCGGGGGAGATACGCAGTATTTT.

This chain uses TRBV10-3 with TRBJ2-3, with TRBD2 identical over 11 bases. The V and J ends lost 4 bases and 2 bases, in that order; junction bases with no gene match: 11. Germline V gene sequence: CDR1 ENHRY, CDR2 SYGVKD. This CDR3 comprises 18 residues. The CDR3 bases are TGTGCCATCAGTGCTGCCGGGACTAGCGGTACACCCACAGATACGCAGTATTTT. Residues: CAISAAGTSGTPTDTQYF.

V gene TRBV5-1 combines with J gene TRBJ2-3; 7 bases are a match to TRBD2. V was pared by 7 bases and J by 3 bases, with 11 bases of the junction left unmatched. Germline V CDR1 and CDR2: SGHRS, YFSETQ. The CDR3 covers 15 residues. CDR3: CASGDMAGETDTQYF. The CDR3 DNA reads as TGCGCCAGCGGGGATATGGCGGGAGAGACAGATACGCAGTATTTT.

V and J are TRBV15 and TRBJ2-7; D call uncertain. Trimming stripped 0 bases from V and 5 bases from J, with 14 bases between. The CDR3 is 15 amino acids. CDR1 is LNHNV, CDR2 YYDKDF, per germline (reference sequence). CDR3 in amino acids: CATSRDRNHGNEQYF. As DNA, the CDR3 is TGTGCCACCAGCAGAGACCGAAATCATGGCAACGAGCAGTACTTC.

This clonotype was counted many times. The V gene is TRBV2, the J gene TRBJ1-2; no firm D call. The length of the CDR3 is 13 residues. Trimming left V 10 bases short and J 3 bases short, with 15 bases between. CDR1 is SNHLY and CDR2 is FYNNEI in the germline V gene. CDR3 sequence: CATTDGLDYGYTF. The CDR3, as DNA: TGTGCCACGACGGACGGCCTGGACTATGGCTACACCTTC.

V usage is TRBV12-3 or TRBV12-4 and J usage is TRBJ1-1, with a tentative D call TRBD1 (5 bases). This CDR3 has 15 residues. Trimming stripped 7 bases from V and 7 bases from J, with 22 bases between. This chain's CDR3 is CASNRPGRGLDEAFF. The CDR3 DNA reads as TGTGCCAGCAACAGACCGGGACGGGGCTTGGATGAAGCTTTCTTT.

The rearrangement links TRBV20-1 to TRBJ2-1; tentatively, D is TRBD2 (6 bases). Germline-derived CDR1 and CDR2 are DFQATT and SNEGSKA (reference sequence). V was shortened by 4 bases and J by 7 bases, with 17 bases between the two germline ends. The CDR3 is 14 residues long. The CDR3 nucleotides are TGCAGTGCTAAGGCGCTAGCGAGACAGAATGAGCAGTTCTTC. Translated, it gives CSAKALARQNEQFF.

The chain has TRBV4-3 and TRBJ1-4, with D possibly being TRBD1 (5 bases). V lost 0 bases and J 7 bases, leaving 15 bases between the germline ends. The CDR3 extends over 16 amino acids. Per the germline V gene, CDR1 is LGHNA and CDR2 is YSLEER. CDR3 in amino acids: CASSQDWAAGLEKLFF. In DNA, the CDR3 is TGCGCCAGCAGCCAAGATTGGGCCGCAGGGCTTGAAAAACTGTTTTTT.

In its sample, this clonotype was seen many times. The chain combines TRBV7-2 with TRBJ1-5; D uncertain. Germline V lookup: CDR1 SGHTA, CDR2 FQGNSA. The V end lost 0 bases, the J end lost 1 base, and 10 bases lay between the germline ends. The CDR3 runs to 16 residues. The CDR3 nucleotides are TGTGCCAGCAGCTTAGCGAGACCGGGGAGCAATCAGCCCCAGCATTTT. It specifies CASSLARPGSNQPQHF.

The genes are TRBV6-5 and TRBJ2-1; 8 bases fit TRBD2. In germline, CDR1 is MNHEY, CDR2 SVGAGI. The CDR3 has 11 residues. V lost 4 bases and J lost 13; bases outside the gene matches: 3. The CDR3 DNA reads TGTGCCAGCAGTTCGGGACTAGAACAGTTCTTC. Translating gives CASSSGLEQFF.

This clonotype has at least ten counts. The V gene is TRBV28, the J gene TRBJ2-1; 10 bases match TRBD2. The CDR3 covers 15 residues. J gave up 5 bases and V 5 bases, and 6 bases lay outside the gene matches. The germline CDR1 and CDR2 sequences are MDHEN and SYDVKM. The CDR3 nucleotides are TGTGCCAGCAGTCGCCCGGGACTAGCGCACAATGAGCAGTTCTTC. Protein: CASSRPGLAHNEQFF.

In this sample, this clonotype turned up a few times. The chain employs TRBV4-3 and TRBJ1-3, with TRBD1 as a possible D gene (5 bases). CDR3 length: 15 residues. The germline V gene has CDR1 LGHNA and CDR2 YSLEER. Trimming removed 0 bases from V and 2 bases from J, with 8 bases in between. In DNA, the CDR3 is TGCGCCAGCAGCCAAGATCGCAGGGCTGGAAACACCATATATTTT. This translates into CASSQDRRAGNTIYF.

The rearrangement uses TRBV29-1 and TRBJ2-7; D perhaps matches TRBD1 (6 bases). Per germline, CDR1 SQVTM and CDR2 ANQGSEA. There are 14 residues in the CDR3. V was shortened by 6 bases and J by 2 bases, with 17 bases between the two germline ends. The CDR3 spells CSVGSRGSAYEQYF. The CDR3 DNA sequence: TGCAGCGTCGGATCCAGGGGCTCCGCCTACGAGCAGTACTTC.

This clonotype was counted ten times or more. The DNA for the CDR3 is TGCGCCAGCAGCGGAGCCCCGGGCCAAGAAGAGACCCAGTACTTC. Translating it yields CASSGAPGQEETQYF. The V and J genes are TRBV5-1 and TRBJ2-5; D is unclear. Germline-derived CDR1 and CDR2 are SGHRS and YFSETQ. V lost 4 bases and J 3 bases, leaving 16 bases between the germline ends. The CDR3 length is 15 residues.

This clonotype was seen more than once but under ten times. The CDR3 nucleotides read TGTGCCAGCAGTTTACAGGGGACTGCCAACGAGCAGTACTTC. It specifies CASSLQGTANEQYF. The V and J genes are TRBV27 and TRBJ2-7, with D possibly being TRBD1 or TRBD2 (6 bases each). From germline, CDR1 is MNHEY and CDR2 SMNVEV (reference sequence). Trimming pared 2 bases from V and 5 bases from J, leaving 13 bases between. The CDR3 has 14 amino acids.

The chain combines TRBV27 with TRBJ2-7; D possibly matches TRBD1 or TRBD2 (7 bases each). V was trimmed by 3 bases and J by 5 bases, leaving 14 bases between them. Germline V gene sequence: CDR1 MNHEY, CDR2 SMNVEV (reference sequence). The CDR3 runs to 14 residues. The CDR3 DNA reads TGTGCCAGCAGTTTGTGGGCAGGGGGGGACGAGCAGTACTTC. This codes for CASSLWAGGDEQYF.

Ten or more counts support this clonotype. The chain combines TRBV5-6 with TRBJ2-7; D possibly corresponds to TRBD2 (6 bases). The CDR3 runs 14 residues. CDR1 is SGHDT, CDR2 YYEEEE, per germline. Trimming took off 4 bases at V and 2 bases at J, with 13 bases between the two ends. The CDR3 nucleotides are TGTGCCAGCAGCCTGGGGGGACTTACCTACGAGCAGTACTTC. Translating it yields CASSLGGLTYEQYF.